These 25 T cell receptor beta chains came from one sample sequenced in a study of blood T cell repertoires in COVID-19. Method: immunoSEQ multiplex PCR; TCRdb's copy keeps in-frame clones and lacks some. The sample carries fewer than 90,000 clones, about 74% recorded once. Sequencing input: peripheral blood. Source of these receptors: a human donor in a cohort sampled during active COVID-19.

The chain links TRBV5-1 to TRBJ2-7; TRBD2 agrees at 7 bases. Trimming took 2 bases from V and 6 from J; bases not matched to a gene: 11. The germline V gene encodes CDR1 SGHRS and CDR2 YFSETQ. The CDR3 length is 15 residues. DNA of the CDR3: TGCGCCAGCAGCTTTCAGGGAGAGGGGAGGGGCGAGCAGTACTTC. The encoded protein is CASSFQGEGRGEQYF. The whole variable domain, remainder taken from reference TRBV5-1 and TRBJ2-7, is KAGVTQTPRYLIKTRGQQVTLSCSPISGHRSVSWYQQTPGQGLQFLFEYFSETQRNKGNFPGRFSGRQFSNSRSEMNVSTLELGDSALYLCASSFQGEGRGEQYFGPGTRLTVT.

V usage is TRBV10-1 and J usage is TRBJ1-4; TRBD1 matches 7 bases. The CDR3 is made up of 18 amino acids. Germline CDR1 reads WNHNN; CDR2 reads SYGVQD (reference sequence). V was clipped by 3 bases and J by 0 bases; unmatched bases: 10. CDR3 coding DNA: TGCGCCAGCAGTGACGAGGGGGCGAACGTTGCAACTAATGAAAAACTGTTTTTT. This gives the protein CASSDEGANVATNEKLFF.

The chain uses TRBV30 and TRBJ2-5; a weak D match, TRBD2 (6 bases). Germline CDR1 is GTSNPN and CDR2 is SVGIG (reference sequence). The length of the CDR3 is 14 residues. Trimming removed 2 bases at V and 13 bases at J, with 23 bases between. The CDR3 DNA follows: TGTGCCTGGAGTCTAAGGGGACTCCCAAACGGGGCGTACTTC. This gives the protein CAWSLRGLPNGAYF.

The CDR3 spells CASSYAGGGTGELFF. The CDR3 region has the DNA TGTGCCAGCAGTTACGCGGGGGGCGGCACCGGGGAGCTGTTTTTT. The gene calls are TRBV6-5 and TRBJ2-2, with 8 bases matching TRBD2. Germline values: CDR1 MNHEY, CDR2 SVGAGI. With 2 bases clipped from V and 4 bases from J, the junction kept 3 bases outside the gene matches. The CDR3 extends over 15 amino acids.

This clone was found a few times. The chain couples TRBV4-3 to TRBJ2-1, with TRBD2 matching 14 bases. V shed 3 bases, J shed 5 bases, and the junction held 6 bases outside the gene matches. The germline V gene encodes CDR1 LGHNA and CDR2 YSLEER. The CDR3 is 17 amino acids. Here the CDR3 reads CASSQFGLAGGNNEQFF. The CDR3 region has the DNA TGCGCCAGCAGCCAGTTCGGACTAGCGGGGGGAAACAATGAGCAGTTCTTC.

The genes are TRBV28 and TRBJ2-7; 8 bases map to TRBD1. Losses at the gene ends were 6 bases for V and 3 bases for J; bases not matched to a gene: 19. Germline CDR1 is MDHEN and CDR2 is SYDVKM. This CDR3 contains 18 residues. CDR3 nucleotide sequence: TGTGCCAGCAGAGCTAGTCATGTGGGGACAGGTAGCCTCTACGAGCAGTACTTC. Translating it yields CASRASHVGTGSLYEQYF.

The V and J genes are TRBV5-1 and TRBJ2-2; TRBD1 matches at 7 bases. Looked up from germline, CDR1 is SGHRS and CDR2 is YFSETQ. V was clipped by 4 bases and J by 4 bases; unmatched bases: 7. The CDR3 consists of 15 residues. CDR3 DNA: TGCGCCAGCAGCAAAGGGACAGAAGGCACCGGGGAGCTGTTTTTT. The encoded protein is CASSKGTEGTGELFF.

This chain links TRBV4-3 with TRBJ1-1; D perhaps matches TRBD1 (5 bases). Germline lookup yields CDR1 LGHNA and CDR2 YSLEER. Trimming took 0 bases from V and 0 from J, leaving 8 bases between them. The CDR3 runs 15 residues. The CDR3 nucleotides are TGCGCCAGCAGCCAAGAAGCGGGGCTGAACACTGAAGCTTTCTTT. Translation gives CASSQEAGLNTEAFF.

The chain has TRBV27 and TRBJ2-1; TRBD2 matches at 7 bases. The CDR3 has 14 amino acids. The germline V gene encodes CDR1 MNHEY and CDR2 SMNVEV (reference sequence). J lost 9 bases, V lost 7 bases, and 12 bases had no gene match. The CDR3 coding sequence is TGTGCCAGCACGAGGTCGGCCCGGGGGGTTGAGCAGTTCTTC. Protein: CASTRSARGVEQFF.

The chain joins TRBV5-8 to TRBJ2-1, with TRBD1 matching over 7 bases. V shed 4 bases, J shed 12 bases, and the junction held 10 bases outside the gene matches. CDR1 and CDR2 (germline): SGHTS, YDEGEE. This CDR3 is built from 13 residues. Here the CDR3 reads CASSPDLRDRQFF. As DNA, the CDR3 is TGTGCCAGCAGCCCGGACCTCCGGGACAGGCAGTTCTTC.

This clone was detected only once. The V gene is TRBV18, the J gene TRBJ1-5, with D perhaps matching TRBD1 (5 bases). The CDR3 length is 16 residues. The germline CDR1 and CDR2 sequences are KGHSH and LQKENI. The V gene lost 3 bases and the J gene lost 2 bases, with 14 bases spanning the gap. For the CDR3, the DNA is TGTGCCAGCTCACCGTGGGGGGTAGAGCGCAATCAGCCCCAGCATTTT. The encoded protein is CASSPWGVERNQPQHF.

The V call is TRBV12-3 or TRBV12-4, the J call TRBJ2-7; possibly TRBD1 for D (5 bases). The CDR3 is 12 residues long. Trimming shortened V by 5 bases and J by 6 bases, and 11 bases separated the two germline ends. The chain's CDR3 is CASSPSGLEQYF. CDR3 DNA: TGTGCCAGCAGTCCCTCAGGGCTCGAGCAGTACTTC.

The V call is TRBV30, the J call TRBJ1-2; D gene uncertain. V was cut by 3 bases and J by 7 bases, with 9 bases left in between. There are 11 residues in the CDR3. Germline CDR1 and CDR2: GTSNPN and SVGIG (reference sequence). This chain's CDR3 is CAWRAGGGYTF. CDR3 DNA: TGTGCCTGGAGGGCTGGCGGTGGCTACACCTTC. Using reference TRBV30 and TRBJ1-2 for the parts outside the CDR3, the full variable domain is SQTIHQWPATLVQPVGSPLSLECTVEGTSNPNLYWYRQAAGRGLQLLFYSVGIGQISSEVPQNLSASRPQDRQFILSSKKLLLSDSGFYLCAWRAGGGYTFGSGTRLTVV.

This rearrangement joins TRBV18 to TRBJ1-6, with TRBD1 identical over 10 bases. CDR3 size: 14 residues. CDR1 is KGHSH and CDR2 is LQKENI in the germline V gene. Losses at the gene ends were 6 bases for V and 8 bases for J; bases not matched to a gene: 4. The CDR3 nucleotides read TGTGCCAGCTCCCCGGGACAGGGGTATTCACCCCTCCACTTT. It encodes CASSPGQGYSPLHF.

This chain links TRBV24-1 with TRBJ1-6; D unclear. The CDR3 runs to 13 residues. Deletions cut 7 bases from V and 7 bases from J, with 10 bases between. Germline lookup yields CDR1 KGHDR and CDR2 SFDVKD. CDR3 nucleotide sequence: TGTGCCACCAGCGAAAACTGGAATTCACCCCTCCACTTT. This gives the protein CATSENWNSPLHF.

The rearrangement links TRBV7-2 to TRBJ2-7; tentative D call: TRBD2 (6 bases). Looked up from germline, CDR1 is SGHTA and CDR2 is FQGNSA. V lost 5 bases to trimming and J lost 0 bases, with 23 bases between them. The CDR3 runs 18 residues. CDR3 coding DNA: TGTGCCAGCAGCCTCCGGGGTGGAGGAGGGGCCGCCTCCTACGAGCAGTACTTC. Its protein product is CASSLRGGGGAASYEQYF.

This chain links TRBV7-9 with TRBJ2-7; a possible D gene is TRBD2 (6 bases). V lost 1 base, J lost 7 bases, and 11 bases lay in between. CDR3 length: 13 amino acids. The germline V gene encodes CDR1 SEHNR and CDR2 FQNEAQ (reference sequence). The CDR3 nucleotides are TGTGCCAGCAGCTTAGGGGAGGTGGGAGAGCAGTACTTC. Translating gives CASSLGEVGEQYF. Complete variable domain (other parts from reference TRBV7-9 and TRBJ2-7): DTGVSQNPRHKITKRGQNVTFRCDPISEHNRLYWYRQTLGQGPEFLTYFQNEAQLEKSRLLSDRFSAERPKGSFSTLEIQRTEQGDSAMYLCASSLGEVGEQYFGPGTRLTVT.

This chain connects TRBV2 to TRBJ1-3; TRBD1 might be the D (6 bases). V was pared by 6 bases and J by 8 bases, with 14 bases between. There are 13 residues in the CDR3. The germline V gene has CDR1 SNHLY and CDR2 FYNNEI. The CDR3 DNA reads TGTGCCAGCAGCGGGGACCCAGGGGACACCATATATTTT. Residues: CASSGDPGDTIYF.

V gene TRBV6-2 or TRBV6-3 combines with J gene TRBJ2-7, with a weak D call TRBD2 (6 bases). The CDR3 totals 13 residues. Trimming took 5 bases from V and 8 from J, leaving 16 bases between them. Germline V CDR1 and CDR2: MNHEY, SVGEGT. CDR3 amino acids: CASSTDGLRKQYF. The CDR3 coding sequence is TGTGCCAGCAGTACCGACGGACTACGGAAGCAGTACTTC.

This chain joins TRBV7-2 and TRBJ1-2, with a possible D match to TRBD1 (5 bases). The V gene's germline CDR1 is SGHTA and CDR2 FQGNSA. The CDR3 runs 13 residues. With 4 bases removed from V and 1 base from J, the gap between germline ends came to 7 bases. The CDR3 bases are TGTGCCAGCAGCTCCAGGGTTAACTATGGCTACACCTTC. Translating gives CASSSRVNYGYTF.

In nucleotides, the CDR3 is TGTGCCAGCAGCTTAGCAGGAGAAAACACTGAAGCTTTCTTT. Translated: CASSLAGENTEAFF. V is TRBV7-9 and J is TRBJ1-1; D remains ambiguous. CDR1 SEHNR and CDR2 FQNEAQ come from the germline V gene (reference sequence). This CDR3 spans 14 amino acids. V lost 0 bases and J 2 bases, leaving 7 bases between the germline ends.

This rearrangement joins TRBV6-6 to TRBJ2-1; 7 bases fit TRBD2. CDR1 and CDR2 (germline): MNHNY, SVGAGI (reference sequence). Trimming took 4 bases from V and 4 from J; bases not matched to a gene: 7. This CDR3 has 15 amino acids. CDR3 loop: CASSSAGASYNEQFF. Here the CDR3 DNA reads TGTGCCAGCAGTTCCGCGGGAGCCTCTTACAATGAGCAGTTCTTC.

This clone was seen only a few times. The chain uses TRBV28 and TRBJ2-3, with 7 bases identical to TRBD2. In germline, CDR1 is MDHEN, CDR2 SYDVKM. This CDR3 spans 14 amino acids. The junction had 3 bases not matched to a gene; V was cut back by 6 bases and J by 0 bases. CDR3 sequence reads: CASSRAGSTDTQYF. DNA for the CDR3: TGTGCCAGCAGCCGAGCGGGAAGCACAGATACGCAGTATTTT.

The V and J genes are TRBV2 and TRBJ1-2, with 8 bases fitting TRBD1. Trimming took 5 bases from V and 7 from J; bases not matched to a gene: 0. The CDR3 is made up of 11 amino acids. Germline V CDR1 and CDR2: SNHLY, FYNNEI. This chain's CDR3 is CASSTGGGYTF. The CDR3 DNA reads TGTGCCAGCAGTACAGGGGGTGGCTACACCTTC. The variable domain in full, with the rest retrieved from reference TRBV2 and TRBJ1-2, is EPEVTQTPSHQVTQMGQEVILRCVPISNHLYFYWYRQILGQKVEFLVSFYNNEISEKSEIFDDQFSVERPDGSNFTLKIRSTKLEDSAMYFCASSTGGGYTFGSGTRLTVV.

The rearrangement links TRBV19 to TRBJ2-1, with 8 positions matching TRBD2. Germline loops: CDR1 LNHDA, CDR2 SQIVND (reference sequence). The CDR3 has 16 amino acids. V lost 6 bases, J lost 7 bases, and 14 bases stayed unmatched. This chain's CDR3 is CASRPTQAGEGNEQFF. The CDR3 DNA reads TGTGCCAGTAGACCTACTCAAGCGGGAGAAGGTAATGAGCAGTTCTTC.